This T cell receptor (beta chain) was identified in a study of cytomegalovirus exposure and HLA in healthy donors. Study background: Of all 360 or so donors who were genotyped, 70% to 85% belonged to the Caucasian-associated ancestry cluster.

Study-wide findings and caveats: What a later analysis reportedly showed was that an Asian-associated ancestry cluster had fewer N-insertions than the approximately 670-donor mean. A list of 150 or so TCR beta chains associated with cytomegalovirus was given.

On this clone: Its matching antigen is unknown.

The PCR ran on 60 Vbeta and 13 Jbeta primers. Profiling relied on immunoSEQ multiplex PCR, and the TCRdb table lists in-frame clones only, not all of them. Among more than 100,000 clones listed, around 80% were seen once. The sequence was collected from a female donor in good health and CMV-seropositive. The sample comprised PBMCs.

The CDR3 DNA reads as TGCGCCAGCAGCTTGGACACACATGGCTACACCTTC. As protein: CASSLDTHGYTF. The genes are TRBV5-1 and TRBJ1-2; D gene uncertain. This CDR3 spans 12 amino acids. V was trimmed by 0 bases and J by 6 bases, leaving 6 bases between them. The germline CDR1 and CDR2 sequences are SGHRS and YFSETQ.